Described below is a single T cell receptor (beta chain) sequence and its context. Antigen: not known. This sample stems from a study of shared clonotypes between healthy human individuals. Study findings and constraints: The four-donor shared clonotypes exceeded non-shared clonotypes in generation probability, with non-shared ones scoring lower.

Naive CD8 cells lacked CD45RO, underwent positive selection for CCR7 and left out terminally differentiated effector memory CD45RA+ cells. Sequenced by immunoSEQ multiplex PCR; TCRdb stores in-frame clones only, minus some. The repertoire includes 500,000 to 700,000 clones, roughly 95% of them detected once, and approximately 0.11% sits in the top ten. The CDR3 has 13 amino acids. V trimming: 10 bases; J trimming: 3 bases; junction bases outside the gene matches: 8. Germline-derived CDR1 and CDR2 are MNHNS and SASEGT. Sequenced material: naive CD8+ T cells sorted from blood. This TCR came from a woman under 40 in good health. The V call is TRBV6-1, the J call TRBJ2-7, with TRBD1 identical over 8 bases. The CDR3 loop reads CATERQGFYEQYF. Written as DNA, the CDR3 is TGTGCCACCGAAAGACAGGGGTTCTACGAGCAGTACTTC.